Below, 27 T cell receptor beta chains from the same sample are listed, as sequenced in a study of blood T cell repertoires in COVID-19. Clones were sequenced by immunoSEQ multiplex PCR, and TCRdb holds only the in-frame ones, with some missing. The repertoire has about 90,000 clones, more than 80% of them found once; the top ten carry approximately 10%. Material for sequencing was peripheral blood. The source of these receptors is a woman in her 70s with acute or convalescent COVID-19.

This chain uses TRBV9 with TRBJ1-1; no clear D gene. The V end lost 3 bases, the J end lost 1 base, and 7 bases lay between the germline ends. Germline-derived CDR1 and CDR2 are SGDLS and YYNGEE. CDR3 length: 13 residues. The CDR3 nucleotides read TGTGCCAGCAGCGAAACACCGAACACTGAAGCTTTCTTT. This encodes CASSETPNTEAFF. Full variable domain (missing parts from reference TRBV9 and TRBJ1-1): DSGVTQTPKHLITATGQRVTLRCSPRSGDLSVYWYQQSLDQGLQFLIQYYNGEERAKGNILERFSAQQFPDLHSELNLSSLELGDSALYFCASSETPNTEAFFGQGTRLTVV.

The chain recombines TRBV2 with TRBJ2-1, with 8 bases lining up with TRBD2. Per the germline V gene, CDR1 is SNHLY and CDR2 is FYNNEI. The trim removed 4 bases at V and 2 bases at J, leaving 4 bases unmatched. The CDR3 consists of 15 residues. CDR3 sequence: CASSVTGGPYNEQFF. The CDR3 coding sequence is TGTGCCAGCAGTGTCACGGGGGGGCCCTACAATGAGCAGTTCTTC. The complete variable domain, with remaining parts taken from reference TRBV2 and TRBJ2-1, reads EPEVTQTPSHQVTQMGQEVILRCVPISNHLYFYWYRQILGQKVEFLVSFYNNEISEKSEIFDDQFSVERPDGSNFTLKIRSTKLEDSAMYFCASSVTGGPYNEQFFGPGTRLTVL.

As for this clone: The same CDR3 is also encoded by other DNA sequences in this sample. V is TRBV30 and J is TRBJ1-6, with TRBD1 identical over 9 bases. The CDR3 loop spans 13 amino acids. Germline CDR1 is GTSNPN and CDR2 is SVGIG (reference sequence). V lost 5 bases to trimming and J lost 6 bases; unmatched junction nucleotides: 2. CDR3 DNA sequence: TGTGCCTGGGGGACAGGGCTTAATTCACCCCTCCACTTT. Translation gives CAWGTGLNSPLHF.

The chain uses TRBV30 and TRBJ1-1; unclear D gene. The CDR3 spans 12 residues. The V gene lost 4 bases and the J gene lost 4 bases, with 10 bases spanning the gap. Germline V CDR1 and CDR2: GTSNPN, SVGIG (reference sequence). CDR3 sequence (DNA): TGTGCCTGGAAGAACAGATTCACTGAAGCTTTCTTT. It codes for CAWKNRFTEAFF. Drawing the rest from reference TRBV30 and TRBJ1-1, the complete variable domain is SQTIHQWPATLVQPVGSPLSLECTVEGTSNPNLYWYRQAAGRGLQLLFYSVGIGQISSEVPQNLSASRPQDRQFILSSKKLLLSDSGFYLCAWKNRFTEAFFGQGTRLTVV.

The V and J genes are TRBV7-2 and TRBJ2-1; TRBD2 might be the D (5 bases). Trimming removed 2 bases from V and 9 bases from J, with 8 bases in between. This CDR3 region has 12 residues. Germline CDR1 is SGHTA and CDR2 is FQGNSA. DNA for the CDR3: TGTGCCAGCAGCTTAAGCGGTGTTGAGCAGTTCTTC. This gives the protein CASSLSGVEQFF.

The chain couples TRBV25-1 to TRBJ2-3, with D maybe TRBD2 (6 bases). From germline, CDR1 is MGHDK and CDR2 SYGVNS. CDR3 length equals 14 residues. The ends were cut back, 2 bases at V and 3 bases at J, with 9 bases in the middle. DNA of the CDR3: TGTGCCAGCAGTGAACAACTAGCAACAGATACGCAGTATTTT. This gives the protein CASSEQLATDTQYF.

J is TRBJ2-7 and V is TRBV7-8; TRBD1 matches 12 bases. CDR3 length: 16 amino acids. The germline CDR1 and CDR2 sequences are SGHVS and FQNEAQ. V trimming: 5 bases; J trimming: 6 bases; junction bases outside the gene matches: 11. CDR3 nucleotide sequence: TGTGCCAGCAGCCCAAAGATGGGACAGGGGGCGGGCGAGCAGTACTTC. Protein product: CASSPKMGQGAGEQYF.

This chain joins TRBV10-3 and TRBJ2-7; the match to TRBD2 covers 7 bases. There are 15 residues in the CDR3. The V segment lost 2 bases and the J segment 2 bases; nucleotides outside the gene matches: 6. Germline V gene data show CDR1 as ENHRY and CDR2 as SYGVKD. The CDR3 DNA reads as TGTGCCATCAGTGAGAGGGGCGCGGGGGCCTACGAGCAGTACTTC. Translating gives CAISERGAGAYEQYF.

V is TRBV28 and J is TRBJ2-7, with TRBD2 matching 11 bases. This CDR3 contains 14 residues. CDR1 MDHEN and CDR2 SYDVKM come from the germline V gene. V gave up 7 bases and J gave up 3 bases; unmatched junction bases: 5. Here the CDR3 reads CASTTSGSLYEQYF. The CDR3, as DNA: TGTGCCAGCACCACTAGCGGGAGCCTCTACGAGCAGTACTTC.

The chain uses TRBV7-2 and TRBJ1-2, with TRBD1 as a possible D gene (6 bases). There are 15 residues in the CDR3. V was pared by 5 bases and J by 8 bases, with 21 bases between. Looked up from germline, CDR1 is SGHTA and CDR2 is FQGNSA. The CDR3, as DNA: TGTGCCAGCAGCAACCCGGGGGGCGGCCGCCGGGGCTACACCTTC. It translates to CASSNPGGGRRGYTF.

The rearrangement uses TRBV18 and TRBJ2-7; 7 bases align to TRBD1. Per the germline V gene, CDR1 is KGHSH and CDR2 is LQKENI. Unmatched junction bases numbered 7, after V lost 3 bases and J lost 5 bases. This CDR3 comprises 14 residues. CDR3 nucleotide sequence: TGTGCCAGCTCACCCCTCGACAGGGTCCACGAGCAGTACTTC. Encoded protein: CASSPLDRVHEQYF.

This clone was seen only a few times. The chain recombines TRBV7-6 with TRBJ2-1, with 7 bases that match TRBD1. CDR1 SGHVS and CDR2 FNYEAQ come from the germline V gene. CDR3 length: 13 residues. Trimming cost V 4 bases and J 9 bases; bases outside gene matches: 6. The CDR3 region is CASSSDRVGEQFF. Here the CDR3 DNA reads TGTGCCAGCAGCTCCGACAGGGTGGGTGAGCAGTTCTTC.

This clone was detected a few times. The J gene is TRBJ1-1, the V gene TRBV6-5; D is perhaps TRBD1 (6 bases). This CDR3 has 15 amino acids. Trimming removed 4 bases at V and 0 bases at J, with 12 bases between. Germline V gene lookup returns CDR1 MNHEY and CDR2 SVGAGI. CDR3 amino acids: CASSLSGALNTEAFF. The CDR3, as DNA: TGTGCCAGCAGTTTGTCAGGGGCTCTGAACACTGAAGCTTTCTTT.

This clone was seen only a few times. The rearrangement uses TRBV6-5 and TRBJ1-6; a weak D match, TRBD1 (6 bases). This CDR3 is 14 amino acids long. Germline loops: CDR1 MNHEY, CDR2 SVGAGI. V lost 6 bases and J lost 8, with 14 bases in between. Here the CDR3 DNA reads TGTGCCAGCAGACACGTACAGGGCTATTCACCCCTCCACTTT. This translates into CASRHVQGYSPLHF.

The chain uses TRBV27 and TRBJ2-1, with 10 positions matching TRBD2. From germline, CDR1 is MNHEY and CDR2 SMNVEV (reference sequence). The CDR3 length is 19 residues. Trimming took 2 bases from V and 1 from J; bases not matched to a gene: 11. The CDR3 DNA reads as TGTGCCAGCAGTTTAAGGCCCCCTAGCGGGAGTTCGTCCTACAATGAGCAGTTCTTC. Protein: CASSLRPPSGSSSYNEQFF.

J is TRBJ2-1 and V is TRBV2; TRBD2 agrees at 7 bases. V shed 8 bases, J shed 7 bases, and the junction held 11 bases outside the gene matches. The CDR3 totals 14 residues. Germline assignment: CDR1 SNHLY and CDR2 FYNNEI. The CDR3 reads CASLSPSGWNEQFF. CDR3 nucleotide sequence: TGTGCCAGCCTCTCGCCTAGCGGCTGGAATGAGCAGTTCTTC.

This chain links TRBV2 with TRBJ1-4; 12 bases map to TRBD1. This CDR3 has 15 residues. Germline-derived CDR1 and CDR2 are SNHLY and FYNNEI. The J segment lost 6 bases and the V segment lost 5 bases, leaving 4 bases of the junction unmatched. The CDR3 DNA reads as TGTGCCAGCAGTCCCGGGACAGGGGGCCATGAAAAACTGTTTTTT. Translation gives CASSPGTGGHEKLFF.

The V gene is TRBV19, the J gene TRBJ2-4, with D perhaps TRBD2 (5 bases). V was trimmed by 3 bases and J by 9 bases, leaving 12 bases between them. Germline loops: CDR1 LNHDA, CDR2 SQIVND (reference sequence). This CDR3 is 13 amino acids long. The CDR3 region has the DNA TGTGCCAGTAGTATCGCGGGCACGGCCATTCAGTACTTC. Translated: CASSIAGTAIQYF.

This sequence joins TRBV13 and TRBJ2-1; 14 nucleotides match TRBD2. CDR3 length: 15 amino acids. The junction had 4 bases not matched to a gene; V was cut back by 3 bases and J by 9 bases. Germline values: CDR1 PRHDT, CDR2 FYEKMQ (reference sequence). The CDR3 DNA reads TGTGCCAGCAGCTTGGGACTAGCGGGAGTATCTGAGCAGTTCTTC. This codes for CASSLGLAGVSEQFF. The variable domain in full, with the rest retrieved from reference TRBV13 and TRBJ2-1, is AAGVIQSPRHLIKEKRETATLKCYPIPRHDTVYWYQQGPGQDPQFLISFYEKMQSDKGSIPDRFSAQQFSDYHSELNMSSLELGDSALYFCASSLGLAGVSEQFFGPGTRLTVL.

This clone has only a few counts. J is TRBJ2-7 and V is TRBV27, with D tentatively TRBD2 (5 bases). CDR1 is MNHEY, CDR2 SMNVEV, per germline (reference sequence). This CDR3 comprises 13 residues. V gave up 2 bases and J gave up 3 bases, with 8 bases separating them. This CDR3 is CASSLQAGYEQYF. The CDR3 DNA is TGTGCCAGCAGTTTACAGGCGGGCTACGAGCAGTACTTC.

V and J are TRBV6-6 and TRBJ1-2; 12 positions agree with TRBD1. Germline assignment: CDR1 MNHNY and CDR2 SVGAGI (reference sequence). Trimming removed 9 bases from V and 8 bases from J; junction bases left unmatched: 10. The CDR3 runs 14 residues. The CDR3 reads CASDPGQGANGYTF. In nucleotides, the CDR3 is TGTGCCAGTGATCCGGGACAGGGGGCGAACGGCTACACCTTC.

CDR3: CASSLGPGMNTEAFF. In nucleotides, the CDR3 is TGTGCCAGCAGCTTGGGCCCCGGGATGAACACTGAAGCTTTCTTT. This chain joins TRBV5-4 and TRBJ1-1; D is unresolved. CDR1 SGHNT and CDR2 YYREEE come from the germline V gene (reference sequence). V was clipped by 0 bases and J by 0 bases, with 9 bases between them. The CDR3 has 15 amino acids.

The V call is TRBV7-9, the J call TRBJ2-7; TRBD2 matches at 8 bases. This CDR3 is 16 amino acids long. The V and J ends lost 1 base and 0 bases, in that order; junction bases with no gene match: 5. Per the germline V gene, CDR1 is SEHNR and CDR2 is FQNEAQ (reference sequence). This CDR3 reads CASSLVGGTSSYEQYF. The CDR3, as DNA: TGTGCCAGCAGCTTAGTCGGCGGGACTAGCTCCTACGAGCAGTACTTC.

This clone has only one observation. The V gene is TRBV3-1 (or the pseudogene TRBV3-2), the J gene TRBJ1-2, with D uncertain. This CDR3 is built from 19 residues. Looked up from germline, CDR1 is LGHDT and CDR2 is YNNKEL (reference sequence). V was pared by 1 base and J by 5 bases, with 26 bases between. The CDR3 region has the DNA TGTGCCAGCAGCCAAGTTTCCACGGTGGCCAGAAAGACTGAGTATGGCTACACCTTC. This sequence encodes CASSQVSTVARKTEYGYTF.

Concerning this clone: A read error may account for a junction end that differs from germline. The rearrangement joins TRBV6-1 to TRBJ2-4; D is unresolved. The germline V gene has CDR1 MNHNS and CDR2 SASEGT. This CDR3 comprises 15 residues. CDR3 nucleotides: TGTGCCAGCATTGAAAGCTACCTAGCCAAAAACATTCAGTACTTC. Its protein is CASIESYLAKNIQYF.

This clone has just one count. V and J are TRBV28 and TRBJ2-7; D unclear. The CDR3 runs to 13 residues. V lost 5 bases and J 4 bases, leaving 12 bases between the germline ends. Germline values: CDR1 MDHEN, CDR2 SYDVKM. The CDR3 protein is CASSPTPSYEQYF. CDR3 DNA sequence: TGTGCCAGCAGTCCTACCCCAAGTTACGAGCAGTACTTC.

The CDR3 reads CASSSDRDQPQHF. CDR3 coding DNA: TGCGCCAGCAGCTCGGACAGAGATCAGCCCCAGCATTTT. The J gene is TRBJ1-5, the V gene TRBV4-1; weak D call: TRBD1 (6 bases). The V gene's germline CDR1 is MGHRA and CDR2 YSYEKL. Trimming left V 5 bases short and J 5 bases short, with 10 bases between. This CDR3 has 13 residues.